A selection of T cell receptor beta chains follows, all from one sample in a study of technical replicates of blood from several donors. The data were produced by immunoSEQ multiplex PCR, yet TCRdb's version contains in-frame clones alone and is incomplete. The top ten hold roughly 0.4% of the sample, which has more than 65,000 clones, 90% to 97% seen once. The specimen sequenced was T cells isolated from PBMCs. The receptors derive from a human donor in good health. The CDR3 runs from the conserved cysteine through the conserved F or W. The D gene is left open where the match is weak. A row's size may be missing; if present it is once, few, many or a size class.

v_gene: TRBV28
d_gene: TRBD2
abundance: NA
j_gene: TRBJ2-7
CDR3aa: CASMRAGVSYEQYF
CDR3nt: TGTGCCAGCATGAGAGCGGGAGTCTCCTACGAGCAGTACTTC

v_gene: TRBV6-5
d_gene: NA
abundance: NA
j_gene: TRBJ1-3
CDR3aa: CASISGSGNTIYF
CDR3nt: TGTGCCAGCATATCAGGCTCTGGAAACACCATATATTTT

v_gene: TRBV19
d_gene: TRBD2
abundance: NA
j_gene: TRBJ2-5
CDR3aa: CASGRTSGRETQYF
CDR3nt: TGTGCCAGTGGGCGGACTAGCGGGAGGGAGACCCAGTACTTC

v_gene: TRBV9
d_gene: NA
abundance: NA
j_gene: TRBJ2-2
CDR3aa: CASSVDGGNTGELFF
CDR3nt: TGTGCCAGCAGCGTAGACGGCGGGAACACCGGGGAGCTGTTTTTT

v_gene: TRBV30
d_gene: NA
abundance: NA
j_gene: TRBJ2-7
CDR3aa: CAWSQLAGGEQYF
CDR3nt: TGTGCCTGGAGTCAACTAGCTGGCGGGGAGCAGTACTTC

v_gene: TRBV4-1
d_gene: TRBD2
abundance: NA
j_gene: TRBJ2-3
CDR3aa: CASKGIAGSTDTQYF
CDR3nt: TGCGCCAGCAAAGGAATAGCGGGGAGCACAGATACGCAGTATTTT

v_gene: TRBV28
d_gene: NA
abundance: NA
j_gene: TRBJ1-3
CDR3aa: CASSLISPGQRNTIYF
CDR3nt: TGTGCCAGCAGTTTAATATCGCCGGGACAAAGAAACACCATATATTTT

v_gene: TRBV29-1
d_gene: NA
abundance: NA
j_gene: TRBJ2-2
CDR3aa: CSVKTDTGELFF
CDR3nt: TGCAGCGTTAAGACAGACACCGGGGAGCTGTTTTTT

v_gene: TRBV11-2
d_gene: NA
abundance: NA
j_gene: TRBJ1-1
CDR3aa: CASRKSGGYNTEAFF
CDR3nt: TGTGCCAGCAGGAAGTCAGGAGGGTACAACACTGAAGCTTTCTTT

v_gene: TRBV6-1
d_gene: NA
abundance: NA
j_gene: TRBJ2-2
CDR3aa: CASSERTGELFF
CDR3nt: TGTGCCAGCAGTGAGAGGACCGGGGAGCTGTTTTTT

v_gene: TRBV10-3
d_gene: NA
abundance: NA
j_gene: TRBJ1-1
CDR3aa: CAISESTGKVTEAFF
CDR3nt: TGTGCCATCAGTGAGTCTACAGGGAAGGTAACTGAAGCTTTCTTT

v_gene: TRBV6-1
d_gene: NA
abundance: NA
j_gene: TRBJ1-5
CDR3aa: CASSDVGVATQHF
CDR3nt: TGTGCCAGCAGTGATGTGGGAGTGGCGACCCAGCATTTT

v_gene: TRBV18
d_gene: TRBD1
abundance: NA
j_gene: TRBJ1-1
CDR3aa: CASSPGQANTEAFF
CDR3nt: TGTGCCAGCTCACCGGGACAGGCAAACACTGAAGCTTTCTTT

v_gene: TRBV19
d_gene: TRBD2
abundance: NA
j_gene: TRBJ2-1
CDR3aa: CASSYAGAAGDYNEQFF
CDR3nt: TGTGCCAGTAGTTATGCCGGGGCAGCGGGGGATTACAATGAGCAGTTCTTC

v_gene: TRBV5-1
d_gene: TRBD1
abundance: NA
j_gene: TRBJ2-7
CDR3aa: CASSRAPGQAYNTYEQYF
CDR3nt: TGCGCCAGCAGCCGCGCACCGGGACAGGCCTATAATACCTACGAGCAGTACTTC

v_gene: TRBV29-1
d_gene: NA
abundance: NA
j_gene: TRBJ2-3
CDR3aa: CSVDASGTDTQYF
CDR3nt: TGCAGCGTTGACGCTAGCGGCACAGATACGCAGTATTTT

v_gene: TRBV28
d_gene: NA
abundance: NA
j_gene: TRBJ1-5
CDR3aa: CASRGAFGMASSNQPQHF
CDR3nt: TGTGCCAGCAGGGGGGCTTTTGGGATGGCTTCTAGCAATCAGCCCCAGCATTTT

v_gene: TRBV6-5
d_gene: TRBD1
abundance: NA
j_gene: TRBJ1-5
CDR3aa: CASRPGGDQPQHF
CDR3nt: TGTGCCAGCAGGCCAGGGGGAGATCAGCCCCAGCATTTT

v_gene: TRBV6-5
d_gene: TRBD2
abundance: NA
j_gene: TRBJ2-3
CDR3aa: CASSAGLASTDTQYF
CDR3nt: TGTGCCAGCAGCGCGGGACTAGCGAGCACAGATACGCAGTATTTT

v_gene: TRBV4-2
d_gene: NA
abundance: once
j_gene: TRBJ1-1
CDR3aa: CASSQHFMNTEAFF
CDR3nt: TGTGCCAGCAGCCAACACTTCATGAACACTGAAGCTTTCTTT

v_gene: TRBV30
d_gene: NA
abundance: NA
j_gene: TRBJ1-1
CDR3aa: CAWSFPQGGEAFF
CDR3nt: TGTGCCTGGAGTTTCCCCCAGGGAGGGGAAGCTTTCTTT

v_gene: TRBV9
d_gene: NA
abundance: NA
j_gene: TRBJ2-7
CDR3aa: CASSPPPQGVPYEQYF
CDR3nt: TGTGCCAGCAGCCCCCCTCCACAGGGTGTACCCTACGAGCAGTACTTC

v_gene: TRBV6-6
d_gene: NA
abundance: NA
j_gene: TRBJ1-1
CDR3aa: CASRFTHLGRNTEAFF
CDR3nt: TGTGCCAGCAGATTTACCCACTTGGGGAGGAACACTGAAGCTTTCTTT

v_gene: TRBV5-4
d_gene: NA
abundance: NA
j_gene: TRBJ1-3
CDR3aa: CASSFNGGNAGNTIYF
CDR3nt: TGTGCCAGCAGCTTTAATGGGGGGAATGCTGGAAACACCATATATTTT

v_gene: TRBV28
d_gene: TRBD2
abundance: NA
j_gene: TRBJ2-4
CDR3aa: CASSPPLAGEKAIQYF
CDR3nt: TGTGCCAGCAGTCCCCCTCTAGCGGGAGAAAAGGCCATTCAGTACTTC

v_gene: TRBV5-4
d_gene: TRBD2
abundance: NA
j_gene: TRBJ2-3
CDR3aa: CASSFSGRSDTQYF
CDR3nt: TGTGCCAGCAGCTTTAGCGGGAGGTCAGATACGCAGTATTTT

v_gene: TRBV9
d_gene: TRBD2
abundance: NA
j_gene: TRBJ2-5
CDR3aa: CASTRAGGYETQYF
CDR3nt: TGTGCCAGCACTAGAGCGGGAGGGTATGAGACCCAGTACTTC

v_gene: TRBV7-9
d_gene: NA
abundance: few
j_gene: TRBJ1-1
CDR3aa: CASSPTGIVEAFF
CDR3nt: TGTGCCAGCAGTCCAACAGGAATAGTCGAAGCTTTCTTT

v_gene: TRBV7-9
d_gene: NA
abundance: once
j_gene: TRBJ2-1
CDR3aa: CASSSGDRYNEQFF
CDR3nt: TGTGCCAGCAGCTCCGGAGACAGATACAATGAGCAGTTCTTC

v_gene: TRBV5-8
d_gene: TRBD1
abundance: NA
j_gene: TRBJ2-7
CDR3aa: CASSPLLGDRGYEQYF
CDR3nt: TGTGCCAGCAGTCCCCTTCTCGGGGACAGGGGCTACGAGCAGTACTTC

v_gene: TRBV6-1
d_gene: NA
abundance: NA
j_gene: TRBJ1-1
CDR3aa: CASIRGGNTEAFF
CDR3nt: TGTGCCAGCATAAGGGGTGGGAACACTGAAGCTTTCTTT

v_gene: TRBV6-1
d_gene: NA
abundance: NA
j_gene: TRBJ1-2
CDR3aa: CASSEGPSYGYTF
CDR3nt: TGTGCCAGCAGTGAAGGGCCCAGCTATGGCTACACCTTC

v_gene: TRBV14
d_gene: NA
abundance: NA
j_gene: TRBJ2-6
CDR3aa: CASSQDFATGANVLTF
CDR3nt: TGTGCCAGCAGCCAAGATTTCGCGACTGGGGCCAACGTCCTGACTTTC

v_gene: TRBV6-6
d_gene: NA
abundance: NA
j_gene: TRBJ2-3
CDR3aa: CASSYPPGTDTQYF
CDR3nt: TGTGCCAGCAGTTACCCACCCGGGACAGATACGCAGTATTTT

v_gene: TRBV6-5
d_gene: TRBD2
abundance: NA
j_gene: TRBJ2-7
CDR3aa: CASSYSLAGGGEQYF
CDR3nt: TGTGCCAGCAGTTACTCTCTAGCGGGGGGCGGCGAGCAGTACTTC

v_gene: TRBV19
d_gene: TRBD1
abundance: NA
j_gene: TRBJ2-7
CDR3aa: CASSIRTGFDEQYF
CDR3nt: TGTGCCAGTAGTATCCGGACAGGGTTTGACGAGCAGTACTTC

v_gene: TRBV7-2
d_gene: TRBD1
abundance: NA
j_gene: TRBJ1-1
CDR3aa: CASSVTGEDTEAFF
CDR3nt: TGTGCCAGCAGCGTAACAGGGGAAGACACTGAAGCTTTCTTT

v_gene: TRBV4-2
d_gene: NA
abundance: NA
j_gene: TRBJ1-5
CDR3aa: CASSQSSQGTNQPQHF
CDR3nt: TGTGCCAGCAGCCAATCTAGCCAGGGGACCAATCAGCCCCAGCATTTT

v_gene: TRBV7-2
d_gene: TRBD1
abundance: NA
j_gene: TRBJ1-1
CDR3aa: CASSWTGDTEAFF
CDR3nt: TGTGCCAGCAGCTGGACAGGGGACACTGAAGCTTTCTTT

v_gene: TRBV28
d_gene: TRBD1
abundance: NA
j_gene: TRBJ1-5
CDR3aa: CASSSPTGARQPQHF
CDR3nt: TGTGCCAGCAGTAGCCCGACAGGGGCCCGGCAGCCCCAGCATTTT

v_gene: TRBV7-9
d_gene: NA
abundance: NA
j_gene: TRBJ1-1
CDR3aa: CASSLDRDTEAFF
CDR3nt: TGTGCCAGCAGCTTAGACAGGGACACTGAAGCTTTCTTT